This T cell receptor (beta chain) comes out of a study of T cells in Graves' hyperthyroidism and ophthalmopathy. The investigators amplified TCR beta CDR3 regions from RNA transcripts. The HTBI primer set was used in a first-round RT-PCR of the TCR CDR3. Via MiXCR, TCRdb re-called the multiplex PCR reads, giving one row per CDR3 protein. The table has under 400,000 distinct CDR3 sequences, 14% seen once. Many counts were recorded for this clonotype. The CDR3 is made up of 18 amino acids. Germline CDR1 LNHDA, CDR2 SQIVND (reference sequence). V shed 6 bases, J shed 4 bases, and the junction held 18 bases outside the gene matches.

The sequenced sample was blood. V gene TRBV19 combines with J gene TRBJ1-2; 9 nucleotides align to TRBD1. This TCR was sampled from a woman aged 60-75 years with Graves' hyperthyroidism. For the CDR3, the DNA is TGTGCCAGTAGAACACAAGTGGACAGGGGCGCTCCGCTCTATGGCTACACCTTC. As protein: CASRTQVDRGAPLYGYTF.